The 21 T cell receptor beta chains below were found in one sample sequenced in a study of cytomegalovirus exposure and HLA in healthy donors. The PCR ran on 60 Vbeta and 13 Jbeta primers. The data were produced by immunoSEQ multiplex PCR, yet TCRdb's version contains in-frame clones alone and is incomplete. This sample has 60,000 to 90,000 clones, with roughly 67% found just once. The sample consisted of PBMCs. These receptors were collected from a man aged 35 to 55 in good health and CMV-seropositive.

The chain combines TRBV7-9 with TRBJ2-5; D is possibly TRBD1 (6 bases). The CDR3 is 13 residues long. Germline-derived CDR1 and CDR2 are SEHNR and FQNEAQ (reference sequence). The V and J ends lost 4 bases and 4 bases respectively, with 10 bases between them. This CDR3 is CASSSHRVETQYF. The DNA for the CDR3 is TGTGCCAGCAGCTCCCACAGGGTAGAGACCCAGTACTTC. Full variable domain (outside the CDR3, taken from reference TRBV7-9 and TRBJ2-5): DTGVSQNPRHKITKRGQNVTFRCDPISEHNRLYWYRQTLGQGPEFLTYFQNEAQLEKSRLLSDRFSAERPKGSFSTLEIQRTEQGDSAMYLCASSSHRVETQYFGPGTRLLVL.

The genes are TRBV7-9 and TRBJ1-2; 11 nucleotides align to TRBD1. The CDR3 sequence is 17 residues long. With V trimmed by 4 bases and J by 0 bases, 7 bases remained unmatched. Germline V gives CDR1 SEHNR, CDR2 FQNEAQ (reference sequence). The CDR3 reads CASSSGQGAGTNYGYTF. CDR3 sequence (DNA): TGTGCCAGCAGCTCCGGACAGGGGGCGGGGACTAACTATGGCTACACCTTC.

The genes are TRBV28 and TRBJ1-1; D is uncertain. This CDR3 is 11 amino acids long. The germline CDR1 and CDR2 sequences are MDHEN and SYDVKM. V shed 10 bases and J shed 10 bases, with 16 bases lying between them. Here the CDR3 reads CATHLRQTAFF. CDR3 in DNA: TGTGCCACCCACCTGAGGCAAACAGCTTTCTTT.

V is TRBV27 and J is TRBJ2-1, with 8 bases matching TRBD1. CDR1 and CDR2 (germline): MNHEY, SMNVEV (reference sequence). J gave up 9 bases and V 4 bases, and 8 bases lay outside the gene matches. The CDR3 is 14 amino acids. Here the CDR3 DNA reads TGTGCCAGCAGTTCCGGACAGGGCCTGGGTGAGCAGTTCTTC. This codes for CASSSGQGLGEQFF.

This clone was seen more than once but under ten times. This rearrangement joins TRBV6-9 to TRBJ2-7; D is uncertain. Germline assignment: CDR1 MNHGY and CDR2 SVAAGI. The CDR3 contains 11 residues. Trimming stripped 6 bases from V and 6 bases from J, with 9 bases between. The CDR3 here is CASSLSLEQYF. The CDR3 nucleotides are TGTGCCAGCAGCCTTAGTCTCGAGCAGTACTTC.

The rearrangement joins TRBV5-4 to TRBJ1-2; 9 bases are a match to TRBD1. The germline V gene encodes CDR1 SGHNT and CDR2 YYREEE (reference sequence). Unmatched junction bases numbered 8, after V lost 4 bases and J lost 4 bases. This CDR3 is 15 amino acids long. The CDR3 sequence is CASSLRDRDPYGYTF. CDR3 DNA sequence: TGTGCCAGCAGCCTCCGGGACAGGGATCCCTATGGCTACACCTTC.

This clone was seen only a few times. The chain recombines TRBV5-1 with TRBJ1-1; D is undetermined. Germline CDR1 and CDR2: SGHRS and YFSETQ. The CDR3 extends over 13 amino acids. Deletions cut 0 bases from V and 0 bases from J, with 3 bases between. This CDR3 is CASSLAVNTEAFF. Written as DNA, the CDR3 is TGCGCCAGCAGCTTGGCCGTGAACACTGAAGCTTTCTTT. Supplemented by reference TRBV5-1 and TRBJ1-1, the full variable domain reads KAGVTQTPRYLIKTRGQQVTLSCSPISGHRSVSWYQQTPGQGLQFLFEYFSETQRNKGNFPGRFSGRQFSNSRSEMNVSTLELGDSALYLCASSLAVNTEAFFGQGTRLTVV.

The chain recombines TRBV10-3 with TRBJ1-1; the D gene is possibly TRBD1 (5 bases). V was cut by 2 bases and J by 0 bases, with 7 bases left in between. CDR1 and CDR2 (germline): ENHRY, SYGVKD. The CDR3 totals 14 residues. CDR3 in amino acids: CAISERGMNTEAFF. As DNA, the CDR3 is TGTGCCATCAGTGAGAGGGGCATGAACACTGAAGCTTTCTTT.

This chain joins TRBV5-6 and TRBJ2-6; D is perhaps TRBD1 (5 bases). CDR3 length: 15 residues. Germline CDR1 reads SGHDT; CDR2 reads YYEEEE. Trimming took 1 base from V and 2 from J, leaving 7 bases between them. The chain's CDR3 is CASSLRRAGANVLTF. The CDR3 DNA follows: TGTGCCAGCAGCTTGCGCAGGGCTGGGGCCAACGTCCTGACTTTC.

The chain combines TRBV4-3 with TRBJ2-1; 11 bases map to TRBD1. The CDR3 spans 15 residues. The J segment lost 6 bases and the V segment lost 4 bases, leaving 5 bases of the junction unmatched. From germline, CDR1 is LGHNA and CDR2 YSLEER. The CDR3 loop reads CASSLPGTGGNEQFF. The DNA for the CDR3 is TGCGCCAGCAGCCTCCCAGGGACAGGGGGCAATGAGCAGTTCTTC.

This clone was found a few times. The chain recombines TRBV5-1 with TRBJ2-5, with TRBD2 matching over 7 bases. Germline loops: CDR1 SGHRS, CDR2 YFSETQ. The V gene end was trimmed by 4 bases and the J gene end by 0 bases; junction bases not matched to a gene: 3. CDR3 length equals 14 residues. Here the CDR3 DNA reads TGCGCCAGCAGCGGGGGGGAGTACCAAGAGACCCAGTACTTC. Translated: CASSGGEYQETQYF.

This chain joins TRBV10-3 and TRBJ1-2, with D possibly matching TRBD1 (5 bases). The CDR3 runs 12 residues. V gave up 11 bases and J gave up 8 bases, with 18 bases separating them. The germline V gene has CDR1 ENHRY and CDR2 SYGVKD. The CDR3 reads CAAAPGSGGYTF. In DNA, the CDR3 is TGTGCCGCCGCCCCGGGTTCAGGGGGCTACACCTTC.

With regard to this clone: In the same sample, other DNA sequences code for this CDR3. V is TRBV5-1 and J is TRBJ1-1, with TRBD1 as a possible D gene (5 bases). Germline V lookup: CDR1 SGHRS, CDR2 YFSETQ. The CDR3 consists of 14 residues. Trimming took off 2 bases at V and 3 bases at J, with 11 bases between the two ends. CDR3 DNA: TGCGCCAGCAGCTTAGCCAGGGTGGACACTGAAGCTTTCTTT. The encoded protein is CASSLARVDTEAFF.

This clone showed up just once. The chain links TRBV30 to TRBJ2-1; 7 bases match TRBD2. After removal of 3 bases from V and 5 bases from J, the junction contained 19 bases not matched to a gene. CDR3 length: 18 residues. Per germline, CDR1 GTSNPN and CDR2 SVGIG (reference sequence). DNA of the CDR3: TGTGCCTGGAGGGCCGGGCTACTCGAGGGCGGGGGTCACAATGAGCAGTTCTTC. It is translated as CAWRAGLLEGGGHNEQFF.

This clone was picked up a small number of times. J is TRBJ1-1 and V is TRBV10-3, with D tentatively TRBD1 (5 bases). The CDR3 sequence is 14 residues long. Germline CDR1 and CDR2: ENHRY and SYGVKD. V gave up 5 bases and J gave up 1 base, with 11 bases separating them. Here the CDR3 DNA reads TGTGCCATCAGTCAGGGACTGAAGAACACTGAAGCTTTCTTT. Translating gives CAISQGLKNTEAFF.

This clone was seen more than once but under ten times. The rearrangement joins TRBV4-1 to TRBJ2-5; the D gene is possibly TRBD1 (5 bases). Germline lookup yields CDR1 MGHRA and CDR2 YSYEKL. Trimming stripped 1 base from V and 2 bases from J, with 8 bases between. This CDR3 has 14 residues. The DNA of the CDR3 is TGCGCCAGCAGCCAAGGAACAGGTCAAGAGACCCAGTACTTC. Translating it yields CASSQGTGQETQYF.

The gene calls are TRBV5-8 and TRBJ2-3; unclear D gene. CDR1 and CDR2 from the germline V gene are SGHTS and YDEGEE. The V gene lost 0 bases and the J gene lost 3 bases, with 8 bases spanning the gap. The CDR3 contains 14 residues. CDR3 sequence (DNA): TGTGCCAGCAGCTTGGGTACGGTAACAGATACGCAGTATTTT. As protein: CASSLGTVTDTQYF. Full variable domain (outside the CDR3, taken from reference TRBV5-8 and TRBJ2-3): EAGVTQSPTHLIKTRGQQATLRCSPISGHTSVYWYQQALGLGLQFLLWYDEGEERNRGNFPPRFSGRQFPNYSSELNVNALELEDSALYLCASSLGTVTDTQYFGPGTRLTVL.

The DNA of the CDR3 is TGTGCCTGGAGGACAGGACAGTGGAACACTGAAGCTTTCTTT. Protein sequence: CAWRTGQWNTEAFF. This chain links TRBV30 with TRBJ1-1; a weak D match, TRBD1 (6 bases). V was trimmed by 3 bases and J by 1 base, leaving 12 bases between them. CDR3 length: 14 residues. Germline loops: CDR1 GTSNPN, CDR2 SVGIG (reference sequence).

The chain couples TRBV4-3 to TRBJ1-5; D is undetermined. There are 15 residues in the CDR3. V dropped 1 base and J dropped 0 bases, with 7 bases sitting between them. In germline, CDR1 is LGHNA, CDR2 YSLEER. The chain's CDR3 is CASSQVPYSNQPQHF. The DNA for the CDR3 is TGCGCCAGCAGCCAAGTCCCCTATAGCAATCAGCCCCAGCATTTT.

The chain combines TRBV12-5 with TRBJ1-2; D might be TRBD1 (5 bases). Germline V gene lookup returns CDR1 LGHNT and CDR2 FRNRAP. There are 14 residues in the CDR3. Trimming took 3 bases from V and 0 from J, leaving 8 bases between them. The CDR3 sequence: CASGLQGANYGYTF. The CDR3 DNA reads TGTGCTAGTGGTTTACAAGGGGCTAACTATGGCTACACCTTC.

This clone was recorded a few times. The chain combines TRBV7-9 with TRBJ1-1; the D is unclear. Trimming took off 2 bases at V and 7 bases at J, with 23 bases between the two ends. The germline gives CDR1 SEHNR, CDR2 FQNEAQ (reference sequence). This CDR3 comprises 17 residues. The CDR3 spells CASSLRLGSGLNGEAFF. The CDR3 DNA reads TGTGCCAGCAGCTTACGGCTCGGATCTGGACTAAACGGTGAAGCTTTCTTT.